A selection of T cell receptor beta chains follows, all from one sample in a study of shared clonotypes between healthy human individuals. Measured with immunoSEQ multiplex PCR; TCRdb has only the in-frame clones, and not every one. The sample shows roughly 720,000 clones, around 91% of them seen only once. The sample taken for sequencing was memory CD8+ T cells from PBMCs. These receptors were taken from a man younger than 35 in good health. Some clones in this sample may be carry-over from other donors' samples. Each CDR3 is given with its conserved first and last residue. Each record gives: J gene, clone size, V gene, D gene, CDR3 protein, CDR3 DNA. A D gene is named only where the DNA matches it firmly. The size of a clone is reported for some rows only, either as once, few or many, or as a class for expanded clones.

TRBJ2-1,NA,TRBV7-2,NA,CASQGTWREPHNEQFF,TGTGCCAGTCAGGGGACTTGGCGGGAACCCCACAATGAGCAGTTCTTC
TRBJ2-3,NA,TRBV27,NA,CASSPGDTQYF,TGTGCCAGCAGTCCGGGAGATACGCAGTATTTT
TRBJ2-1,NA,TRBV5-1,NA,CASSSKADSYNEQFF,TGCGCCAGCAGCTCAAAAGCGGACTCCTACAATGAGCAGTTCTTC
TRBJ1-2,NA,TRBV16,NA,CASSGMGNTNYGYTF,TGTGCCAGCAGCGGGATGGGCAATACTAACTATGGCTACACCTTC
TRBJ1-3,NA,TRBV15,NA,CATSRPEGRHTIYF,TGTGCCACCAGCAGGCCCGAGGGGCGGCACACCATATATTTT
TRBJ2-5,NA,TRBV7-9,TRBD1,CASSALDGTGQETQYF,TGTGCCAGCAGCGCCCTCGACGGGACAGGGCAAGAGACCCAGTACTTC
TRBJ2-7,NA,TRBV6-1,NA,CASSEARQGIAAYEQYF,TGTGCCAGCAGTGAAGCCCGGCAAGGGATTGCCGCCTACGAGCAGTACTTC
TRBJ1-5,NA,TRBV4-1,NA,CASSQDEDGYNQPQHF,TGCGCCAGCAGCCAAGACGAGGACGGCTACAATCAGCCCCAGCATTTT
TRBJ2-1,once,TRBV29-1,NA,CSVELYYNEQFF,TGCAGCGTTGAATTATATTACAATGAGCAGTTCTTC
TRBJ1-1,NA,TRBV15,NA,CATRISTVGNTEAFF,TGTGCCACCAGGATATCGACAGTGGGGAACACTGAAGCTTTCTTT
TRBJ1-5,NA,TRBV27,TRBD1,CASSLTSGTGFQPQHF,TGTGCCAGCAGTTTGACATCCGGGACAGGGTTCCAGCCCCAGCATTTT
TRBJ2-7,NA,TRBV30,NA,CAWNYDSYEQYF,TGTGCCTGGAACTACGATTCCTACGAGCAGTACTTC
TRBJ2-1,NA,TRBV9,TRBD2,CASSNPNGGSSYNEQFF,TGTGCCAGCAGCAACCCCAATGGCGGGAGCTCCTACAATGAGCAGTTCTTC
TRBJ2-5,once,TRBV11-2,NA,CASSFLRGETQYF,TGTGCCAGCAGCTTTCTTAGGGGCGAGACCCAGTACTTC
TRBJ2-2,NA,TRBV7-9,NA,CASTHLWGELFF,TGTGCCAGCACTCACTTGTGGGGGGAGCTGTTTTTT
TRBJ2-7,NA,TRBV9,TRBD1,CASSVVGDSNSYEQYF,TGTGCCAGCAGCGTAGTTGGGGACAGCAACTCCTACGAGCAGTACTTC
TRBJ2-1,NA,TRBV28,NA,CASSLLFMRNNEQFF,TGTGCCAGCAGTTTACTCTTTATGAGGAACAATGAGCAGTTCTTC
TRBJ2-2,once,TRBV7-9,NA,CASSPRVPNTGELFF,TGTGCCAGCAGTCCTCGGGTGCCGAACACCGGGGAGCTGTTTTTT
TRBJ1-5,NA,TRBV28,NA,CASSPRTELYSNQPQHF,TGTGCCAGCAGCCCCCGGACAGAGCTATATAGCAATCAGCCCCAGCATTTT
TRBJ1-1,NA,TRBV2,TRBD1,CASRPDRDGPEAFF,TGTGCCAGCAGGCCGGACAGGGACGGCCCTGAAGCTTTCTTT
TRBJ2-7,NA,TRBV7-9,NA,CAIRKLLGTHYEQYF,TGTGCCATCAGAAAGTTGCTAGGGACACACTACGAGCAGTACTTC
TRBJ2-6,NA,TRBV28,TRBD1,CASSLSGGVEFSGANVLTF,TGTGCCAGCAGTTTATCAGGGGGCGTTGAATTTTCTGGGGCCAACGTCCTGACTTTC
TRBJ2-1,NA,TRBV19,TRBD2,CASSMSSGINEQFF,TGTGCCAGTAGTATGTCTAGCGGGATAAATGAGCAGTTCTTC
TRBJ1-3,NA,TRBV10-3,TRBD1,CAISLDRDGNTIYF,TGTGCCATCAGCCTAGACAGGGATGGAAACACCATATATTTT
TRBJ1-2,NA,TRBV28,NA,CASVSPGGHYGYTF,TGTGCCAGCGTCTCACCTGGGGGACACTATGGCTACACCTTC
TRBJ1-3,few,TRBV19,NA,CASRDWNTIYF,TGTGCCAGTCGGGACTGGAACACCATATATTTT
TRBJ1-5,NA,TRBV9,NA,CASSVGTGGNQPQHF,TGTGCCAGCAGCGTAGGGACTGGGGGCAATCAGCCCCAGCATTTT
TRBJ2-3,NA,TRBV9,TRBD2,CASSVWASGADTQYF,TGTGCCAGCAGCGTATGGGCTAGCGGTGCAGATACGCAGTATTTT
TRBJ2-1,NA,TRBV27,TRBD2,CASSPTIVTGTSDNEQFF,TGTGCCAGCAGCCCAACCATCGTCACCGGGACTAGCGACAATGAGCAGTTCTTC
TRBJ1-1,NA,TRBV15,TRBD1,CATSKGTGGLNTEAFF,TGTGCCACCAGCAAGGGGACAGGGGGCTTGAACACTGAAGCTTTCTTT
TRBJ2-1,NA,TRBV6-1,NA,CASSEKSWREVRSNEQFF,TGTGCCAGCAGTGAAAAAAGTTGGAGGGAGGTCCGTTCGAATGAGCAGTTCTTC
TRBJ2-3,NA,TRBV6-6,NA,CASSYLDSPSTDTQYF,TGTGCCAGCAGTTACTTGGACAGCCCTAGCACAGATACGCAGTATTTT
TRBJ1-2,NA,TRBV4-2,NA,CASSQLNARNYGYTF,TGTGCCAGCAGCCAACTAAACGCCAGAAACTATGGCTACACCTTC
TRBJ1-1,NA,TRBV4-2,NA,CASSQDLGEDTEAFF,TGTGCCAGCAGCCAAGATCTTGGCGAGGACACTGAAGCTTTCTTT
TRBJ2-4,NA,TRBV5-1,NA,CASSLWGPKNIQYF,TGCGCCAGCAGCTTGTGGGGACCCAAAAACATTCAGTACTTC
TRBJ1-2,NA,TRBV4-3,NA,CASSQGAGGNYGYTF,TGCGCCAGCAGCCAAGGGGCGGGCGGTAACTATGGCTACACCTTC
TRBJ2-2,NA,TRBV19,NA,CASALSGTGELFF,TGTGCCAGTGCACTGTCGGGTACCGGGGAGCTGTTTTTT
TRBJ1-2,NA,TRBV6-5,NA,CASSYSEGWNYGYTF,TGTGCCAGCAGTTACTCGGAGGGTTGGAACTATGGCTACACCTTC
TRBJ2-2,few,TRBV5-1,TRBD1,CASSLRTGVNRYTGELFF,TGCGCCAGCAGCTTGAGGACAGGGGTGAATAGGTACACCGGGGAGCTGTTTTTT
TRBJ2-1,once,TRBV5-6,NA,CASSLSTGAGEQFF,TGTGCCAGCAGCTTATCTACAGGGGCGGGGGAGCAGTTCTTC
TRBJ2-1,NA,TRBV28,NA,CASIHHQGNPYNEQFF,TGTGCCAGCATACACCATCAGGGGAACCCCTACAATGAGCAGTTCTTC
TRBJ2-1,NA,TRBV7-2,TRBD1,CASSRDRGSYNEQFF,TGTGCCAGCAGCCGTGACAGGGGATCCTACAATGAGCAGTTCTTC
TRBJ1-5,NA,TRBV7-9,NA,CASTPPGQPQHF,TGTGCCAGCACACCACCCGGACAGCCCCAGCATTTT
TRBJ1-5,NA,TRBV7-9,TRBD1,CASSLQGGSNQPQHF,TGTGCCAGCAGCTTACAGGGGGGTAGCAATCAGCCCCAGCATTTT
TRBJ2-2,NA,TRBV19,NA,CASSIFIFSTWGELFF,TGTGCCAGTAGTATTTTTATTTTTTCCACCTGGGGGGAGCTGTTTTTT
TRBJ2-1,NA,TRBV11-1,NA,CASRLAGEGRNEQFF,TGTGCCAGCAGACTCGCAGGGGAGGGTAGAAATGAGCAGTTCTTC
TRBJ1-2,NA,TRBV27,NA,CASQGKLDYGYTF,TGTGCCAGCCAAGGGAAATTGGACTATGGCTACACCTTC
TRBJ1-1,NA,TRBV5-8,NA,CASSLAGNTEAFF,TGTGCCAGCAGCTTGGCAGGGAACACTGAAGCTTTCTTT
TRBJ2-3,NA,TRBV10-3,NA,CAISDGGRADTQYF,TGTGCCATCAGTGATGGGGGTAGGGCCGATACGCAGTATTTT
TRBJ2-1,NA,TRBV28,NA,CASSFAYVGGNEQFF,TGTGCCAGCAGTTTCGCTTATGTAGGGGGCAATGAGCAGTTCTTC
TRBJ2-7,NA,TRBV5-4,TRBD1,CASSDRTGDYEQYF,TGTGCCAGCAGCGACCGGACAGGGGACTACGAGCAGTACTTC
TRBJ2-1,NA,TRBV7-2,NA,CASSGLAPKAYNEQFF,TGTGCCAGCAGCGGGCTAGCCCCCAAAGCCTACAATGAGCAGTTCTTC
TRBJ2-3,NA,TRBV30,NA,CAWTTGADTQYF,TGTGCCTGGACAACGGGAGCAGATACGCAGTATTTT
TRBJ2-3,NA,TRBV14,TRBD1,CASSHDMTGVGTDTQYF,TGTGCCAGCAGCCATGACATGACAGGGGTGGGGACAGATACGCAGTATTTT
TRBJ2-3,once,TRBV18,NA,CASSQSTDTQYF,TGTGCCAGCTCCCAAAGCACAGATACGCAGTATTTT
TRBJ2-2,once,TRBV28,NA,CASSPAPGGGELFF,TGTGCCAGCAGCCCTGCCCCGGGTGGCGGGGAGCTGTTTTTT
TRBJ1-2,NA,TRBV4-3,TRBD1,CASRPGTGQRDGYTF,TGCGCCAGCAGGCCCGGGACAGGGCAGAGGGATGGCTACACCTTC
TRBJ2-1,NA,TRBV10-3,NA,CAISPGMAANEQFF,TGTGCCATCAGTCCGGGGATGGCCGCAAATGAGCAGTTCTTC
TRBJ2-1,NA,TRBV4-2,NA,CASSQTRGSYEQFF,TGTGCCAGCAGCCAGACCAGAGGCAGTTATGAGCAGTTCTTC
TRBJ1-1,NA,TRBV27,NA,CASSLGTEAFF,TGTGCCAGCAGTTTAGGGACTGAAGCTTTCTTT